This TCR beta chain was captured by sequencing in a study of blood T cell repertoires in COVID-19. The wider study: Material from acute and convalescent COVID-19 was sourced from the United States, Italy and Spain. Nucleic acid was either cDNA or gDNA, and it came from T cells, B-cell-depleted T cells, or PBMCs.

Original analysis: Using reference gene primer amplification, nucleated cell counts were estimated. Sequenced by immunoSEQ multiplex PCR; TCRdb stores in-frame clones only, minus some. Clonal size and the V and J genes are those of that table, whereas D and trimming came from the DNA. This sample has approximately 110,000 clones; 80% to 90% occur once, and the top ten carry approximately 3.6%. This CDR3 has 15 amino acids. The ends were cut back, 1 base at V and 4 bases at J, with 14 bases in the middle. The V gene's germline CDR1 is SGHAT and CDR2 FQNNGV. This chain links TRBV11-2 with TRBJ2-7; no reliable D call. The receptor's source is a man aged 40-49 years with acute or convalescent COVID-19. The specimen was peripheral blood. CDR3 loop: CASSLVGAGLYEQYF. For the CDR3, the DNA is TGTGCCAGCAGCTTAGTCGGCGCCGGGTTATACGAGCAGTACTTC.